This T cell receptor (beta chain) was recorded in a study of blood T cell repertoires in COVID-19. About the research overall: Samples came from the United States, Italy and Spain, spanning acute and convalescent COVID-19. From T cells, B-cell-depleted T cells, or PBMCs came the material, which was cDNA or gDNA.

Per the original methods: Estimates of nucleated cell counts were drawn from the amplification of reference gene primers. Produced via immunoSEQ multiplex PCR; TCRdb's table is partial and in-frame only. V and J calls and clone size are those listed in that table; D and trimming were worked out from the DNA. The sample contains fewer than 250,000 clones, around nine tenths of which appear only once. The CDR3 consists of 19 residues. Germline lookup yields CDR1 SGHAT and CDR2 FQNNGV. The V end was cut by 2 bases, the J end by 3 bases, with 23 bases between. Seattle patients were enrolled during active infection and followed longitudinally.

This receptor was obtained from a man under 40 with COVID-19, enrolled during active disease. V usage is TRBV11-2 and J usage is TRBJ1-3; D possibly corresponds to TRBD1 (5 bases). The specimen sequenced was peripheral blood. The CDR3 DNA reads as TGTGCCAGCAGCTTAAGGTGGACACGAAGCTATAACATTGGAAACACCATATATTTT. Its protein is CASSLRWTRSYNIGNTIYF.